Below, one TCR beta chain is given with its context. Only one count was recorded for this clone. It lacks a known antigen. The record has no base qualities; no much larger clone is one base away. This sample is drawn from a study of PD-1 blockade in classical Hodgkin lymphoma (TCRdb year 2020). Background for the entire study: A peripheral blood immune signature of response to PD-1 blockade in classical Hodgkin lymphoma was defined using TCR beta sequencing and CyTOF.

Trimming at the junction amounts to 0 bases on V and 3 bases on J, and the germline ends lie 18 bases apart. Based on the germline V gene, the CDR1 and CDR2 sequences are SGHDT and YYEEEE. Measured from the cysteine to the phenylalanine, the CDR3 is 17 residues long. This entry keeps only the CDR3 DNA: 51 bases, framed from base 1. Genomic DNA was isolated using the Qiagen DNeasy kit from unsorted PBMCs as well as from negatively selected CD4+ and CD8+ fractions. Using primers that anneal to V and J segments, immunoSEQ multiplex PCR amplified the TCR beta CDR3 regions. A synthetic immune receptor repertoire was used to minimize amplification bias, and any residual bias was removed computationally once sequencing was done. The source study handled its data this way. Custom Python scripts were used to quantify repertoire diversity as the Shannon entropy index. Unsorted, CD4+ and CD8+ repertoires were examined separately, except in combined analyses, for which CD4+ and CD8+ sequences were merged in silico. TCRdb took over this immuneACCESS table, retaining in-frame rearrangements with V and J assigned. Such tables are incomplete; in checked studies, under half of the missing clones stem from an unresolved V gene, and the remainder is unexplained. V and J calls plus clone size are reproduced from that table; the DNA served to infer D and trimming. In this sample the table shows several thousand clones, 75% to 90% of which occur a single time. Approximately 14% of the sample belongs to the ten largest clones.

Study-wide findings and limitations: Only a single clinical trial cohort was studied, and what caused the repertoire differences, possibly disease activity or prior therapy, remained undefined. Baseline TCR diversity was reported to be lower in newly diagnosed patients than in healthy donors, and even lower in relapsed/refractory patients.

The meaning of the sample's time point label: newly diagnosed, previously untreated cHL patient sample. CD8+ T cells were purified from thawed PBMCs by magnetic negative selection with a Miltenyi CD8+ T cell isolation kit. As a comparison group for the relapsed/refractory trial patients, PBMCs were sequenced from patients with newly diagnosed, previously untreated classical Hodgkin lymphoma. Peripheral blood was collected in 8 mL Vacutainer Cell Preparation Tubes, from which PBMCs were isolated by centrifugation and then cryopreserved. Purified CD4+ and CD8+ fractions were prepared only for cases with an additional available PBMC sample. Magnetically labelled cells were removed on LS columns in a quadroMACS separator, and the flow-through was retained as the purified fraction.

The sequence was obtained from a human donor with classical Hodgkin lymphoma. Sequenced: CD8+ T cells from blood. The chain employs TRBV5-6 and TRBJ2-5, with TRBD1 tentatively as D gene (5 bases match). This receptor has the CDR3 CASSLARERAWEETQYF. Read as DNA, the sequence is TGTGCCAGCAGCTTGGCCAGGGAAAGGGCTTGGGAAGAGACCCAGTACTTC.